This T cell receptor (beta chain) originates from a study of neurological immune-mediated disorders. The study, taken as a whole, reports: The greatest TCR clonal expansion appeared in HTLV-1-associated myelopathy and the smallest, falling below healthy controls, in multiple sclerosis. The multiple sclerosis repertoire cluster had no association with any clinical or MRI feature.

Germline V gene data show CDR1 as SGHTA and CDR2 as FQGNSA. This CDR3 region has 12 residues. The V end was cut by 3 bases, the J end by 4 bases, with 3 bases between. There are many counts of this clonotype. What it binds is not known. By 5'RACE with 10-nucleotide random UMIs, the cDNA was made. TCRdb called the 5' RACE reads again in MiXCR, with one record for every CDR3 protein. The sample includes about 74,000 distinct CDR3 sequences, 5.2% of them seen just once. This chain connects TRBV7-2 to TRBJ2-2; no definite D call. Sequencing input: PBMCs. The source is a man younger than 35 with multiple sclerosis. CDR3 amino acids: CASSFSTGELFF. CDR3 in DNA: TGTGCCAGCAGCTTTAGCACCGGGGAGCTGTTTTTT.